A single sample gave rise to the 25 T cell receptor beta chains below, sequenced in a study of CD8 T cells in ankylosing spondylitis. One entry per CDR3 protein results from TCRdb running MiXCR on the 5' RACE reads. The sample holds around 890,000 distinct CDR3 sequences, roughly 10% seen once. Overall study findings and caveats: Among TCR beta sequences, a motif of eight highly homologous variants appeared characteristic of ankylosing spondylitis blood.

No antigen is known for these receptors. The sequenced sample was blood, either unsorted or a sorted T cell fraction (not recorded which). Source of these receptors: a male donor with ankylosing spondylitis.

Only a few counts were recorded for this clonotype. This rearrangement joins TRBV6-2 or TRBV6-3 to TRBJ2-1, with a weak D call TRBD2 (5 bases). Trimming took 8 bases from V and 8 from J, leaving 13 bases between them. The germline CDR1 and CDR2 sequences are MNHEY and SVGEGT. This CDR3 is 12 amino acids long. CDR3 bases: TGTGCCAGCGTGGGATGGGGAGATGAGCAGTTCTTC. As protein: CASVGWGDEQFF.

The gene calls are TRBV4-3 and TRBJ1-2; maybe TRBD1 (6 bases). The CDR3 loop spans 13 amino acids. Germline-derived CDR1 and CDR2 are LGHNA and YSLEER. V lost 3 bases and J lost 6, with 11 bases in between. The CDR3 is CASSHSPGDGYTF. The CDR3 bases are TGCGCCAGCAGCCATAGTCCAGGGGATGGCTACACCTTC.

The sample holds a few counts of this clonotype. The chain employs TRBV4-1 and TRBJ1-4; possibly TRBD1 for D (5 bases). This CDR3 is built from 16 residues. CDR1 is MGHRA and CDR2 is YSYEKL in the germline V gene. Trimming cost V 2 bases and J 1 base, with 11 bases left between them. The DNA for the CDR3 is TGCGCCAGCAGCCAATTTCCCAGGGTAACTAATGAAAAACTGTTTTTT. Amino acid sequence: CASSQFPRVTNEKLFF.

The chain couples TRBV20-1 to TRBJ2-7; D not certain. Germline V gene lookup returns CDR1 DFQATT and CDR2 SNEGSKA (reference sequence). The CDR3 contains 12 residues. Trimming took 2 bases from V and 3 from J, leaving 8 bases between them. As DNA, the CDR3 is TGCAGTGCTAGACCGATTAACTACGAGCAGTACTTC. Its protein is CSARPINYEQYF.

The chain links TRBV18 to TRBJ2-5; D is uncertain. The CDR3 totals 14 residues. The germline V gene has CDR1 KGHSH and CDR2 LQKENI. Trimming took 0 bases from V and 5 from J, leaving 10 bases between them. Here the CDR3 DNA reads TGTGCCAGCTCACCACCGACCTCCCCGGAGACCCAGTACTTC. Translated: CASSPPTSPETQYF.

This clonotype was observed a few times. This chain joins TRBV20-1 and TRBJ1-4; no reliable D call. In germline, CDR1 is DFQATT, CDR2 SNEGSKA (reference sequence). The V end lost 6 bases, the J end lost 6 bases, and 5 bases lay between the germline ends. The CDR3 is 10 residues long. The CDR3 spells CSAGDEKLFF. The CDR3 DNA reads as TGCAGTGCCGGAGATGAAAAACTGTTTTTT.

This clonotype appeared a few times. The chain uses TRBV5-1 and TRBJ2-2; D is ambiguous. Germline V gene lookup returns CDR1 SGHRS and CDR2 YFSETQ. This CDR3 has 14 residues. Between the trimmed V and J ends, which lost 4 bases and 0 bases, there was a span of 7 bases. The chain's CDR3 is CASSPNANTGELFF. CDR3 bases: TGCGCCAGCAGCCCAAACGCGAACACCGGGGAGCTGTTTTTT.

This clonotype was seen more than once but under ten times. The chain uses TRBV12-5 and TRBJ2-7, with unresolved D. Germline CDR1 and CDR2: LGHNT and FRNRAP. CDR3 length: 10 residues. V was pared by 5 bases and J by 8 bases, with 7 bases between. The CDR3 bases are TGTGCTAGTGGTCCCCCGCAGCAGTACTTC. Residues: CASGPPQQYF.

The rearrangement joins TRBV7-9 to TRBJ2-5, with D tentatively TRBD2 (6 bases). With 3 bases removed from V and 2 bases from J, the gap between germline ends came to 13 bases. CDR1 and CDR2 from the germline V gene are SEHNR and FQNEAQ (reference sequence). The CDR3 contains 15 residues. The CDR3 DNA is TGTGCCAGCAGCTTGGGCTACCGGGGGCAAGAGACCCAGTACTTC. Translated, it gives CASSLGYRGQETQYF. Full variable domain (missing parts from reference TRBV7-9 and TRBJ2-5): DTGVSQNPRHKITKRGQNVTFRCDPISEHNRLYWYRQTLGQGPEFLTYFQNEAQLEKSRLLSDRFSAERPKGSFSTLEIQRTEQGDSAMYLCASSLGYRGQETQYFGPGTRLLVL.

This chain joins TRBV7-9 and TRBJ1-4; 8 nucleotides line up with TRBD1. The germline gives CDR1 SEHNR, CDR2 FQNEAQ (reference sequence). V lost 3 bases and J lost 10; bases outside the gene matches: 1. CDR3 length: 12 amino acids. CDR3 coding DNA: TGTGCCAGCAGCTTTGACAGGGGAAAACTGTTTTTT. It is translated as CASSFDRGKLFF.

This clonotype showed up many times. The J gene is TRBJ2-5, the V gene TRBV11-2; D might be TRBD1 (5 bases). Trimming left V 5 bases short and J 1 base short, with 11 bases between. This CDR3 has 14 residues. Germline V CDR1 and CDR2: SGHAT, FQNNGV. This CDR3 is CASSPKTAQETQYF. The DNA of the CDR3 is TGTGCCAGCAGCCCCAAGACAGCCCAAGAGACCCAGTACTTC. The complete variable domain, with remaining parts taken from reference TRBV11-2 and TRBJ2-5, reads EAGVAQSPRYKIIEKRQSVAFWCNPISGHATLYWYQQILGQGPKLLIQFQNNGVVDDSQLPKDRFSAERLKGVDSTLKIQPAKLEDSAVYLCASSPKTAQETQYFGPGTRLLVL.

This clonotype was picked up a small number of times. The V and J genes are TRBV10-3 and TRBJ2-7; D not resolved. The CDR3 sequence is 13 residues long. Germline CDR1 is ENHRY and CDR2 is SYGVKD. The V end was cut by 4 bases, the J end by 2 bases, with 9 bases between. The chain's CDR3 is CAISATAPYEQYF. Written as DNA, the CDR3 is TGTGCCATCAGTGCCACAGCACCCTACGAGCAGTACTTC.

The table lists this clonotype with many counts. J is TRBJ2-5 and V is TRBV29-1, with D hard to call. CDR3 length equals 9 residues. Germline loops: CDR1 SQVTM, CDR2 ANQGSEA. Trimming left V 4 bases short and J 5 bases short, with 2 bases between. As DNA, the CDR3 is TGCAGCGTTGCTGAGACCCAGTACTTC. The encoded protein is CSVAETQYF.

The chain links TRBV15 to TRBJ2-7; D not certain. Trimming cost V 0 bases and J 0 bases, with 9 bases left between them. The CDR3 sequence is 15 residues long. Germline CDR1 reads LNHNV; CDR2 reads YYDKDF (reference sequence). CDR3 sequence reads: CATSREYGVSYEQYF. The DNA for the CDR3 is TGTGCCACCAGCAGAGAATACGGCGTCTCCTACGAGCAGTACTTC.

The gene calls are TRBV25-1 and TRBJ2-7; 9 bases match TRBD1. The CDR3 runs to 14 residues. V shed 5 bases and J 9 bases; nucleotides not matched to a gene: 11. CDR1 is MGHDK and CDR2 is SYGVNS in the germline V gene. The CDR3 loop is CASSPHGDRVWQYF. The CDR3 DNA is TGTGCCAGCAGTCCCCATGGGGACAGGGTCTGGCAGTACTTC.

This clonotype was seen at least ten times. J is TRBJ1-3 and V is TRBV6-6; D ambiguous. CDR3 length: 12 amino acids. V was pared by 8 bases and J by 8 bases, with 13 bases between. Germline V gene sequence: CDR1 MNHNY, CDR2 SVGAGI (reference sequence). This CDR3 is CASASASDTIYF. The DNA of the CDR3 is TGTGCCAGCGCCTCCGCTTCGGACACCATATATTTT.

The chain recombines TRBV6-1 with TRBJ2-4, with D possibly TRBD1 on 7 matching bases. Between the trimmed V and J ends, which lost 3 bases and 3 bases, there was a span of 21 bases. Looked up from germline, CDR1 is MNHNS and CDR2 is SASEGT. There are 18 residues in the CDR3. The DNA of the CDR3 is TGTGCCAGCAGTGACGACCCCGGCAGGGGGGCAATCAAAAACATTCAGTACTTC. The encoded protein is CASSDDPGRGAIKNIQYF.

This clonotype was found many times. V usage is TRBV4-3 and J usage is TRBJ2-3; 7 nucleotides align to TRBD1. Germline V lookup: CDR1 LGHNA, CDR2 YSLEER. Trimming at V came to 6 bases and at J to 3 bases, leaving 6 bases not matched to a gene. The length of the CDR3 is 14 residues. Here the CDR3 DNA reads TGCGCCAGCAGGGAAGGGGGCGATACAGATACGCAGTATTTT. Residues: CASREGGDTDTQYF.

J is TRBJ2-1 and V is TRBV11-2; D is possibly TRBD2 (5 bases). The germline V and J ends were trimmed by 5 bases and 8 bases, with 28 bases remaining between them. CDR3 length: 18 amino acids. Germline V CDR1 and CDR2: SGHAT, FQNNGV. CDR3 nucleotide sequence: TGTGCCAGCAGCCCGCGCGCGGCTACCTCGGCTAGCAGTCATGAGCAGTTCTTC. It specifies CASSPRAATSASSHEQFF. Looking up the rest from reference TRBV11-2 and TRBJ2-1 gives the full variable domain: EAGVAQSPRYKIIEKRQSVAFWCNPISGHATLYWYQQILGQGPKLLIQFQNNGVVDDSQLPKDRFSAERLKGVDSTLKIQPAKLEDSAVYLCASSPRAATSASSHEQFFGPGTRLTVL.

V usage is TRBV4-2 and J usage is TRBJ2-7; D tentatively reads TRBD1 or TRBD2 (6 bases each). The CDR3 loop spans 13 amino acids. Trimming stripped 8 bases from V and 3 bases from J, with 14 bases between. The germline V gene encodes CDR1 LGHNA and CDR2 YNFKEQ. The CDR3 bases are TGTGCCAGCGGCCGTGGAGGGGGCTACGAGCAGTACTTC. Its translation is CASGRGGGYEQYF.

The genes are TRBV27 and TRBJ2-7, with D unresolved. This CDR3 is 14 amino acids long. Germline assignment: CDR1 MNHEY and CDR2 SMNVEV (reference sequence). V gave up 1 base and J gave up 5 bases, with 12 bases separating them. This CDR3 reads CASSLLGTPDEQYF. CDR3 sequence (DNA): TGTGCCAGCAGTTTATTAGGTACCCCCGACGAGCAGTACTTC.

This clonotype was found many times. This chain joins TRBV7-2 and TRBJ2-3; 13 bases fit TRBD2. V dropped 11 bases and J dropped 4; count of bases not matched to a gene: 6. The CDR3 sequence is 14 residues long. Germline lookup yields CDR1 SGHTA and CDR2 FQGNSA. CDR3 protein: CAARLAGGPDTQYF. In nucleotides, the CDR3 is TGTGCCGCCCGACTAGCGGGGGGCCCAGATACGCAGTATTTT.

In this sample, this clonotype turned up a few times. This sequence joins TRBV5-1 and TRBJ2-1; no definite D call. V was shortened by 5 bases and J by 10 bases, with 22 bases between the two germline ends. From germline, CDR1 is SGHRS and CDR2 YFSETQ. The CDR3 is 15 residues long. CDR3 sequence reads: CASRSFVTPIREQFF. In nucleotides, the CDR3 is TGCGCCAGCAGGTCGTTCGTGACGCCCATCAGAGAGCAGTTCTTC.

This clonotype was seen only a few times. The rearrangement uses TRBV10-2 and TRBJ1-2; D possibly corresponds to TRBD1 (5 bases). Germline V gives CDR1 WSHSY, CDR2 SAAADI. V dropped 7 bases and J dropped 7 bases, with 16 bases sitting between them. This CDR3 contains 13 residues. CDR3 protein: CASTQGDWGGYTF. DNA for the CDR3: TGCGCCAGCACCCAAGGGGACTGGGGTGGCTACACCTTC.

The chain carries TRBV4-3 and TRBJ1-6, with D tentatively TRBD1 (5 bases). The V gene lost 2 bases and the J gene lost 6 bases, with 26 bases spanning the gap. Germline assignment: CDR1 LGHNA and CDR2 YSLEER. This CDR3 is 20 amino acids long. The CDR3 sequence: CASSQIGVQEGRLRNSPLHF. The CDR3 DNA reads TGCGCCAGCAGCCAAATCGGGGTTCAGGAGGGGCGGCTTCGTAATTCACCCCTCCACTTT.